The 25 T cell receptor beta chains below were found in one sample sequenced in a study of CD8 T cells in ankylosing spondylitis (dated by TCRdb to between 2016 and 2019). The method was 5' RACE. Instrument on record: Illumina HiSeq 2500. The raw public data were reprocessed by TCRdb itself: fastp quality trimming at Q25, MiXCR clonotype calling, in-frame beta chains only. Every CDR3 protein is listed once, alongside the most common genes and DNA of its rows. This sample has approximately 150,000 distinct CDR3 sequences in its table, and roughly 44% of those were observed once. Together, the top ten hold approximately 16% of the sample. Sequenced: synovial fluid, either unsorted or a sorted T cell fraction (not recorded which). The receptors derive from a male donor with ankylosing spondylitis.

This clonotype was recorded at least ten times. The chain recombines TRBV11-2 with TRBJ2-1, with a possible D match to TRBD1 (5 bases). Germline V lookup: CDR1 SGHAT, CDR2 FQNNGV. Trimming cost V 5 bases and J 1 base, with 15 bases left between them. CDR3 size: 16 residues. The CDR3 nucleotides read TGTGCCAGCAGCGATTTAGACGACAGATCCTACAATGAGCAGTTCTTC. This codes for CASSDLDDRSYNEQFF.

CDR3 residues: CASSQTYHGDYGYTF. Written as DNA, the CDR3 is TGTGCCAGCAGTCAAACATATCACGGGGACTATGGCTACACCTTC. The gene calls are TRBV12-3 or TRBV12-4 and TRBJ1-2; D is unresolved. The CDR3 totals 15 residues. Trimming removed 5 bases from V and 3 bases from J, with 16 bases in between.

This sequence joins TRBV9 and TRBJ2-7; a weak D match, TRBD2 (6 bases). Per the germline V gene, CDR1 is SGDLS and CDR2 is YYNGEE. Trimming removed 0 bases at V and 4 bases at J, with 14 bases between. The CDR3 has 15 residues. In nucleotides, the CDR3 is TGTGCCAGCAGCGTAGGGGACGGGAGCGGTTACGAGCAGTACTTC. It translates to CASSVGDGSGYEQYF.

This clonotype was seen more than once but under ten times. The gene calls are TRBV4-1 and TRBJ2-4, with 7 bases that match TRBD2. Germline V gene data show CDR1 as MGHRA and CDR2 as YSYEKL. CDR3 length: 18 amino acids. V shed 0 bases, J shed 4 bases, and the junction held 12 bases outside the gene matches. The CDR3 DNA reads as TGCGCCAGCAGCCAAGAGGTCTGGGGGAGGGAACCTAAAAACATTCAGTACTTC. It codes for CASSQEVWGREPKNIQYF.

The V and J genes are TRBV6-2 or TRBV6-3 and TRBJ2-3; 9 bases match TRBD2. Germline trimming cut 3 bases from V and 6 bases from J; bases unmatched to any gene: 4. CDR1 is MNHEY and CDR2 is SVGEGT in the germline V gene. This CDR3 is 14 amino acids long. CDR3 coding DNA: TGTGCCAGCAGTTATAGCGGGAGTACGGATACGCAGTATTTT. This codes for CASSYSGSTDTQYF.

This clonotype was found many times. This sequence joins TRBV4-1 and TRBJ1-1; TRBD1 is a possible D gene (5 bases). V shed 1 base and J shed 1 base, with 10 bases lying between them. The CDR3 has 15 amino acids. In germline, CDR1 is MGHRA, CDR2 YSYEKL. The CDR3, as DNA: TGCGCCAGCAGCCAAGGTCTAGGGGCGAACACTGAAGCTTTCTTT. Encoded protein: CASSQGLGANTEAFF.

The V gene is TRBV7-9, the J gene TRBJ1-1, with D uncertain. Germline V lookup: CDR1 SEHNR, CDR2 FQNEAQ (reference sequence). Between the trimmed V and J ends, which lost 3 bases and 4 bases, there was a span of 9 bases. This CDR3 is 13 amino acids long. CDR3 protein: CASSFRVRTEAFF. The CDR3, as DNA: TGTGCCAGCAGCTTTCGGGTTCGCACTGAAGCTTTCTTT.

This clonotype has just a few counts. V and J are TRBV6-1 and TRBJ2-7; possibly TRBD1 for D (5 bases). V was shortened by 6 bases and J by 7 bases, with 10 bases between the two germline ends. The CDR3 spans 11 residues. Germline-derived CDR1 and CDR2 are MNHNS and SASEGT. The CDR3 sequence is CASSEPGEQYF. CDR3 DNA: TGTGCCAGCAGCGAACCAGGGGAGCAGTACTTC.

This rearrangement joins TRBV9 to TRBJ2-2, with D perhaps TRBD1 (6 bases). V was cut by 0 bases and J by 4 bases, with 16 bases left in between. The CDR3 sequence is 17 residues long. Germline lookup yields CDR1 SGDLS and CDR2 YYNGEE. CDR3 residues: CASSVAFRGSGTGELFF. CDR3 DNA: TGTGCCAGCAGCGTAGCCTTCAGGGGTAGTGGCACCGGGGAGCTGTTTTTT.

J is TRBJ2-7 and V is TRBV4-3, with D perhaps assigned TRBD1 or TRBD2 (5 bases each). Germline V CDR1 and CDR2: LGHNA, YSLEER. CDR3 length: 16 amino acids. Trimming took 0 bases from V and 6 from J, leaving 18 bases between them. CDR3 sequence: CASSQDPGRAGFEQYF. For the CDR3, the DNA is TGCGCCAGCAGCCAAGATCCGGGACGGGCCGGGTTCGAGCAGTACTTC.

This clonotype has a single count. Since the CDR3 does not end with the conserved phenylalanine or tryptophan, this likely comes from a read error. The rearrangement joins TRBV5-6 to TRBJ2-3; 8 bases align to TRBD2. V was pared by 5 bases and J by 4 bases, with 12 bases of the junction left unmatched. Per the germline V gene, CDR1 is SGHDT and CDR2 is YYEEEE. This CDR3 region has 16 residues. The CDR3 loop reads CASRTEGAGASDTQYI. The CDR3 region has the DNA TGTGCCAGCAGGACCGAAGGAGCGGGGGCATCAGATACGCAGTATATT.

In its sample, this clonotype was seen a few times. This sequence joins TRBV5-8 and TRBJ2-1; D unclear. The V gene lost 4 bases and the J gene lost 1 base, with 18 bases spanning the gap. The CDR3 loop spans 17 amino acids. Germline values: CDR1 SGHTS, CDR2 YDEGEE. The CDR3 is CASSHPDLLLSYNEQFF. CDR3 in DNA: TGTGCCAGCAGCCATCCCGACTTGCTGCTATCCTACAATGAGCAGTTCTTC.

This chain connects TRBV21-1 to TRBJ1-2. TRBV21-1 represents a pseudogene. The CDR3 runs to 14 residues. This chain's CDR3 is CASGAVGSNYGYTF. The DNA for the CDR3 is TGTGCCAGCGGAGCGGTAGGATCTAACTATGGCTACACCTTC.

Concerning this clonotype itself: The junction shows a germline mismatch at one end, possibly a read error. The CDR3 region has the DNA TGTGCCAGCAGTTACTCTGGGGACACTGAAGTTTTCTTT. This gives the protein CASSYSGDTEVFF. The chain carries TRBV6-2 or TRBV6-3 and TRBJ1-1, with a weak D call TRBD1 (6 bases). The CDR3 runs to 13 residues. Germline CDR1 and CDR2: MNHEY and SVGEGT.

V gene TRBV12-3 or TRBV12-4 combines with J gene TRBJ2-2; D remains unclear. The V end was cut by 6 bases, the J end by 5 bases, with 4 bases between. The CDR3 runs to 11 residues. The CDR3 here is CASSTTGELFF. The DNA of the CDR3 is TGTGCCAGCAGCACTACCGGGGAGCTGTTTTTT.

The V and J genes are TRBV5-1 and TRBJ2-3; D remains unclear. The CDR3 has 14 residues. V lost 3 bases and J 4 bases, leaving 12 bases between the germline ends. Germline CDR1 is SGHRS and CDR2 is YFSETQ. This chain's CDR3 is CASSWGPASDTQYF. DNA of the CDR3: TGCGCCAGCAGCTGGGGTCCAGCGTCAGATACGCAGTATTTT. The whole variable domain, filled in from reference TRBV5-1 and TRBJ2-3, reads KAGVTQTPRYLIKTRGQQVTLSCSPISGHRSVSWYQQTPGQGLQFLFEYFSETQRNKGNFPGRFSGRQFSNSRSEMNVSTLELGDSALYLCASSWGPASDTQYFGPGTRLTVL.

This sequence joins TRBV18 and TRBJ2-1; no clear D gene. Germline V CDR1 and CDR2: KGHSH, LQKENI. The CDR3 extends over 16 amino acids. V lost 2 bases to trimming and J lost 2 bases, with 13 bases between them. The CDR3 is CASSPLYRRTYNEQFF. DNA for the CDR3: TGTGCCAGCTCACCATTATATCGAAGGACCTACAATGAGCAGTTCTTC.

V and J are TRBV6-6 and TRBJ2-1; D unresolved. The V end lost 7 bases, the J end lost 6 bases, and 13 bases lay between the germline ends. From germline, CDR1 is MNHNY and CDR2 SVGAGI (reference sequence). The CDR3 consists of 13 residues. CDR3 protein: CASINFGLNEQFF. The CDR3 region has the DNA TGTGCCAGCATTAATTTTGGTCTCAATGAGCAGTTCTTC.

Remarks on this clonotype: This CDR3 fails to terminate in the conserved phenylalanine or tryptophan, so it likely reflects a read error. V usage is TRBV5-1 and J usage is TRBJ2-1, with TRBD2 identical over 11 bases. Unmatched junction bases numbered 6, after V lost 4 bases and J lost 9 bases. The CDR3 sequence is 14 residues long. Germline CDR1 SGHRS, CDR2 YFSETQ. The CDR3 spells CASSGGLADGEQFV. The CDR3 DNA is TGCGCCAGCAGCGGGGGACTAGCGGACGGTGAGCAGTTCGTC.

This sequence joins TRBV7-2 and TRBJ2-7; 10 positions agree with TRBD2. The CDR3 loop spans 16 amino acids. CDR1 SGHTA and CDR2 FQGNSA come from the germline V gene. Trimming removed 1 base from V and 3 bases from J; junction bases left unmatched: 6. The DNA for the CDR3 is TGTGCCAGCAGCTTAGAACTAGCGGGATGGGGCTACGAGCAGTACTTC. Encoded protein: CASSLELAGWGYEQYF.

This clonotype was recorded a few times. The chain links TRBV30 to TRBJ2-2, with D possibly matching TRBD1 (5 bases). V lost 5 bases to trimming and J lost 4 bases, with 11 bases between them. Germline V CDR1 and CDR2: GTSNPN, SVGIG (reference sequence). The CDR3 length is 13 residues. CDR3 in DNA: TGTGCCTGGCTGGAAACAGGCACCGGGGAGCTGTTTTTT. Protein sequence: CAWLETGTGELFF.

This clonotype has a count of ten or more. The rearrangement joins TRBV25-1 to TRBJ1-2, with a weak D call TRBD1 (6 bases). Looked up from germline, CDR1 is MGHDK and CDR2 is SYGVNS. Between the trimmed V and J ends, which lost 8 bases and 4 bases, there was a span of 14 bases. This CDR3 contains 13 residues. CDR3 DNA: TGTGCCAGCGGGTATGGGGGGGCCTATGGCTACACCTTC. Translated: CASGYGGAYGYTF.

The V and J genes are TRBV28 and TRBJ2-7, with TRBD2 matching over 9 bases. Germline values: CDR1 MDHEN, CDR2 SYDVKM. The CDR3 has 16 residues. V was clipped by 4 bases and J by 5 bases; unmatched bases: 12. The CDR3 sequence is CASSSTIRTSVHEQYF. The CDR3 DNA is TGTGCCAGCAGTTCCACCATTCGGACTAGCGTACACGAGCAGTACTTC.

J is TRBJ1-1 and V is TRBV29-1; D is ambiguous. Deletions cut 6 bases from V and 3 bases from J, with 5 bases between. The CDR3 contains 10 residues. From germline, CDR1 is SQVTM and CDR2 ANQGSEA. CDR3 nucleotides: TGCAGCGTCCAGTACACTGAAGCTTTCTTT. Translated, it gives CSVQYTEAFF. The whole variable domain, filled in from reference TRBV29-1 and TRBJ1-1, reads SAVISQKPSRDICQRGTSLTIQCQVDSQVTMMFWYRQQPGQSLTLIATANQGSEATYESGFVIDKFPISRPNLTFSTLTVSNMSPEDSSIYLCSVQYTEAFFGQGTRLTVV.

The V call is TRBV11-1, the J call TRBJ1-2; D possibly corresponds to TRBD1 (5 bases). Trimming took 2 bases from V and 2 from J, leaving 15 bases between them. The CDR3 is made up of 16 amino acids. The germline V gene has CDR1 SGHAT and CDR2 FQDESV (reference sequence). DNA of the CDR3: TGTGCCAGCAGCTTAAAGGCGGGACCGAACAACTATGGCTACACCTTC. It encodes CASSLKAGPNNYGYTF.